This T cell receptor beta chain derives from a study of blood T cells in healthy people across ages. Overall study findings and caveats: Estimates drawn from one million T cells were deemed to understate diversity.

The ends lost 4 bases at V and 3 bases at J; junction bases unmatched: 4. CDR1 SGHTA and CDR2 FQGNSA come from the germline V gene. The length of the CDR3 is 14 residues. Using a J-beta primer mix together with a sample-barcoded 5' primer, a second PCR was run for about 6 to 11 cycles. A single record per CDR3 protein comes from TCRdb applying MiXCR to the 5' RACE reads. The sample shows roughly 900,000 distinct CDR3 sequences, under 35% of them seen only once. This clonotype was observed at least ten times. Its antigen is not known. The material sequenced was blood. The rearrangement links TRBV7-2 to TRBJ2-3, with 7 bases identical to TRBD2. The sequence was collected from a woman older than 75 in good health. The CDR3 here is CASSSGLPTDTQYF. CDR3 in DNA: TGTGCCAGCAGCTCGGGACTACCGACAGATACGCAGTATTTT. The whole variable domain, filled in from reference TRBV7-2 and TRBJ2-3, reads GAGVSQSPSNKVTEKGKDVELRCDPISGHTALYWYRQSLGQGLEFLIYFQGNSAPDKSGLPSDRFSAERTGGSVSTLTIQRTQQEDSAVYLCASSSGLPTDTQYFGPGTRLTVL.